These T cell receptor beta chains were read from a single sample in a study of cytomegalovirus exposure and HLA in healthy donors. The table came from immunoSEQ multiplex PCR; TCRdb's copy has only in-frame clones and leaves some out. Its listing shows some 55,000 clones. The sequenced sample consisted of PBMCs. The receptors were gathered from a woman in her 40s in good health and CMV-seronegative. Each CDR3 is given with its conserved first and last residue. The order of the fields is V gene, D gene, J gene, CDR3 protein, CDR3 DNA. D genes are given only for firm matches.

V: TRBV9
D: .
J: TRBJ1-2
CDR3: CASSPSLGPGGYTF
DNA: TGTGCCAGCAGCCCCTCGTTAGGGCCGGGGGGCTACACCTTC

V: TRBV7-2
D: .
J: TRBJ1-5
CDR3: CASSYGQSSNQPQHF
DNA: TGTGCCAGCAGCTATGGACAGAGTAGCAATCAGCCCCAGCATTTT

V: TRBV10-3
D: TRBD2
J: TRBJ2-5
CDR3: CAISELAGEQETQYF
DNA: TGTGCCATCAGTGAGCTAGCGGGGGAGCAAGAGACCCAGTACTTC

V: TRBV28
D: TRBD1
J: TRBJ2-3
CDR3: CASSLPRGQDTQYF
DNA: TGTGCCAGCAGTTTACCCAGGGGGCAGGATACGCAGTATTTT

V: TRBV19
D: .
J: TRBJ1-1
CDR3: CASSVRDKNTEAFF
DNA: TGTGCCAGTAGTGTCCGGGACAAAAACACTGAAGCTTTCTTT

V: TRBV9
D: TRBD2
J: TRBJ2-3
CDR3: CASSARTSGGDKQYF
DNA: TGTGCCAGCAGCGCAAGGACTAGCGGGGGGGATAAGCAGTATTTT

V: TRBV29-1
D: .
J: TRBJ2-5
CDR3: CSVEGGAQYF
DNA: TGCAGCGTTGAAGGGGGCGCCCAGTACTTC

V: TRBV7-2
D: TRBD1
J: TRBJ2-5
CDR3: CASSPTTGNQETQYF
DNA: TGTGCCAGCAGCCCAACGACAGGGAACCAAGAGACCCAGTACTTC

V: TRBV7-9
D: .
J: TRBJ1-2
CDR3: CATLGATRVYGYTF
DNA: TGTGCCACCTTGGGGGCCACACGGGTGTATGGCTACACCTTC

V: TRBV10-1
D: .
J: TRBJ2-1
CDR3: CASSALSGPGGNEQFF
DNA: TGCGCCAGCAGTGCCTTATCCGGGCCAGGAGGCAATGAGCAGTTCTTC

V: TRBV28
D: TRBD1
J: TRBJ1-2
CDR3: CASSRQGADYGYTF
DNA: TGTGCCAGCAGTCGACAGGGGGCCGACTATGGCTACACCTTC

V: TRBV14
D: TRBD2
J: TRBJ2-5
CDR3: CASSLRLAGVKETQYF
DNA: TGTGCCAGCAGCCTGCGACTAGCGGGAGTCAAAGAGACCCAGTACTTC

V: TRBV7-2
D: .
J: TRBJ2-2
CDR3: CASSAGSGELFF
DNA: TGTGCCAGCAGCGCAGGGTCCGGGGAGCTGTTTTTT

V: TRBV5-1
D: TRBD1
J: TRBJ2-2
CDR3: CASSPGQGSSGELFF
DNA: TGCGCCAGCAGCCCGGGACAGGGGTCGAGCGGGGAGCTGTTTTTT

V: TRBV2
D: TRBD1
J: TRBJ2-3
CDR3: CASSPTGLQDTQYF
DNA: TGTGCCAGCTCCCCGACAGGGCTACAAGATACGCAGTATTTT

V: TRBV19
D: TRBD1
J: TRBJ2-7
CDR3: CASSIDSTGEYEQYF
DNA: TGTGCCAGTAGTATAGATTCTACAGGGGAGTACGAGCAGTACTTC

V: TRBV7-9
D: TRBD1
J: TRBJ2-7
CDR3: CASSSTGTGGDEQYF
DNA: TGTGCCAGCAGCTCGACTGGGACAGGGGGCGACGAGCAGTACTTC

V: TRBV18
D: TRBD1
J: TRBJ1-6
CDR3: CASSPGQGYLSPLHF
DNA: TGTGCCAGCTCCCCGGGACAGGGGTATCTTTCACCCCTCCACTTT

V: TRBV28
D: .
J: TRBJ1-2
CDR3: CASSQGRTGYTF
DNA: TGTGCCAGCAGTCAGGGGCGTACTGGCTACACCTTC

V: TRBV13
D: TRBD1
J: TRBJ2-3
CDR3: CASSLVPDRGDTQYF
DNA: TGTGCCAGCAGCTTAGTGCCGGACAGGGGGGATACGCAGTATTTT

V: TRBV28
D: .
J: TRBJ2-7
CDR3: CASSLSDTSYEQYF
DNA: TGTGCCAGCAGTTTAAGTGACACCTCCTACGAGCAGTACTTC

V: TRBV10-3
D: TRBD1
J: TRBJ1-2
CDR3: CAISESGTGDGYGYTF
DNA: TGTGCCATCAGTGAGTCGGGGACAGGGGACGGCTATGGCTACACCTTC

V: TRBV5-1
D: .
J: TRBJ1-2
CDR3: CASSGGSGGTYGYTF
DNA: TGCGCCAGCAGCGGGGGGTCCGGGGGAACCTATGGCTACACCTTC

V: TRBV18
D: .
J: TRBJ1-2
CDR3: CASSPGTQGSYGYTF
DNA: TGTGCCAGCTCACCCGGGACACAAGGGAGCTATGGCTACACCTTC

V: TRBV25-1
D: .
J: TRBJ1-1
CDR3: CASGEQREAFF
DNA: TGTGCCAGCGGTGAACAGCGCGAAGCTTTCTTT

V: TRBV12-5
D: TRBD1
J: TRBJ2-1
CDR3: CASALGQGFLSDEQFF
DNA: TGTGCTAGTGCCCTGGGACAGGGATTCCTCAGCGATGAGCAGTTCTTC

V: TRBV7-2
D: TRBD2
J: TRBJ2-7
CDR3: CASSLLWGGLAGGREQYF
DNA: TGTGCCAGCAGCTTATTATGGGGGGGACTAGCGGGAGGCCGGGAGCAGTACTTC

V: TRBV25-1
D: .
J: TRBJ1-1
CDR3: CASSQQGDPRGTEAFF
DNA: TGTGCCAGCAGTCAACAGGGAGACCCGAGGGGCACTGAAGCTTTCTTT

V: TRBV7-2
D: TRBD2
J: TRBJ2-1
CDR3: CASSPPDPVLAGVESEQFF
DNA: TGTGCCAGCAGCCCACCCGACCCTGTTCTAGCGGGAGTTGAGAGTGAGCAGTTCTTC

V: TRBV7-3
D: .
J: TRBJ2-2
CDR3: CASSPQLGQGTGELFF
DNA: TGTGCCAGCAGCCCCCAATTGGGGCAGGGCACCGGGGAGCTGTTTTTT

V: TRBV4-2
D: .
J: TRBJ2-3
CDR3: CASSQDQGMGSDTQYF
DNA: TGTGCCAGCAGCCAAGATCAGGGAATGGGGTCAGATACGCAGTATTTT

V: TRBV7-2
D: .
J: TRBJ2-2
CDR3: CASELGNRATGELFF
DNA: TGTGCCAGCGAACTAGGTAACAGAGCCACCGGGGAGCTGTTTTTT

V: TRBV30
D: .
J: TRBJ1-5
CDR3: CAWSNSGNSNQPQHF
DNA: TGTGCCTGGAGTAATTCGGGGAACAGCAATCAGCCCCAGCATTTT

V: TRBV28
D: TRBD1
J: TRBJ1-2
CDR3: CASSRDSANYGYTF
DNA: TGTGCCAGCAGTCGGGACAGTGCTAACTATGGCTACACCTTC

V: TRBV7-3
D: .
J: TRBJ2-3
CDR3: CASSLSSATDTQYF
DNA: TGTGCCAGCAGCTTATCTAGCGCTACAGATACGCAGTATTTT

V: TRBV2
D: .
J: TRBJ2-5
CDR3: CASSKETQETQYF
DNA: TGTGCCAGCAGTAAAGAGACTCAAGAGACCCAGTACTTC

V: TRBV19
D: .
J: TRBJ1-1
CDR3: CASSIYPEGVRRSTEAFF
DNA: TGTGCCAGTAGTATATACCCTGAGGGGGTGAGAAGGAGCACTGAAGCTTTCTTT

V: TRBV4-2
D: TRBD2
J: TRBJ2-4
CDR3: CASSQDRLAGLAKNIQYF
DNA: TGTGCCAGCAGCCAAGATCGACTAGCGGGATTAGCCAAAAACATTCAGTACTTC

V: TRBV2
D: TRBD1
J: TRBJ2-2
CDR3: CASRVGTGLDTGELFF
DNA: TGTGCCAGCAGGGTAGGGACAGGGCTCGACACCGGGGAGCTGTTTTTT

V: TRBV18
D: .
J: TRBJ2-2
CDR3: CASSPPPGTGKLAGVIGELFF
DNA: TGTGCCAGCTCACCACCACCGGGGACAGGGAAGCTAGCGGGAGTCATCGGGGAGCTGTTTTTT

V: TRBV27
D: TRBD1
J: TRBJ1-4
CDR3: CASSSQQGGGEKLFF
DNA: TGTGCCAGCAGTTCGCAGCAGGGGGGAGGAGAAAAACTGTTTTTT

V: TRBV9
D: TRBD1
J: TRBJ2-3
CDR3: CASSVLQGIKQYF
DNA: TGTGCCAGCAGCGTACTACAGGGGATTAAGCAGTATTTT

V: TRBV28
D: TRBD1
J: TRBJ1-5
CDR3: CASSFGSHRGNQPQHF
DNA: TGTGCCAGCAGTTTTGGATCGCACAGGGGGAATCAGCCCCAGCATTTT

V: TRBV5-1
D: .
J: TRBJ2-6
CDR3: CASSFARLVVISGANVLTF
DNA: TGCGCCAGCAGCTTCGCCCGGCTAGTGGTTATCTCTGGGGCCAACGTCCTGACTTTC

V: TRBV6-1
D: .
J: TRBJ2-3
CDR3: CASTASGTDTQYF
DNA: TGTGCCAGCACGGCTAGCGGCACAGATACGCAGTATTTT

V: TRBV6-5
D: .
J: TRBJ1-1
CDR3: CASRVGAGDEAFF
DNA: TGTGCCAGCAGAGTGGGGGCAGGGGATGAAGCTTTCTTT

V: TRBV28
D: .
J: TRBJ2-7
CDR3: CASSFDLPSYEQYF
DNA: TGTGCCAGCAGTTTCGATCTACCATCCTACGAGCAGTACTTC

V: TRBV4-3
D: .
J: TRBJ1-1
CDR3: CASSQEGHQNTEAFF
DNA: TGCGCCAGCAGCCAAGAGGGACACCAAAACACTGAAGCTTTCTTT